Listed below are T cell receptor beta chains from one sample, sequenced in a study of beta chain features in type 1 diabetes. Sequenced by immunoSEQ multiplex PCR; TCRdb stores in-frame clones only, minus some. The sample has nearly 250,000 clones, 55% to 70% seen once. Material: naive CD4+ T cells from blood. The receptors come from a man aged 25 to 45 in good health. CDR3s include the opening cysteine and the closing phenylalanine or tryptophan. A D gene is named only where the DNA matches it firmly. Not every row has a clone size; where given, it reads once, few, many or a size class.

d_call j_call v_call clone_size cdr3_nt cdr3_aa
TRBD1 TRBJ2-3 TRBV7-9 NA TGTGCCAGCAGCTCTACAGGGGCAGATACGCAGTATTTT CASSSTGADTQYF
NA TRBJ2-6 TRBV7-2 NA TGTGCCAGCAGTAGGAGATCCGGGGCCAACGTCCTGACTTTC CASSRRSGANVLTF
NA TRBJ1-2 TRBV5-1 NA TGCGCCAGCAGCTTCGGGTCTCGGGGCTACACCTTC CASSFGSRGYTF
TRBD1 TRBJ2-4 TRBV7-9 NA TGTGCCAGCAGCTTAGTCAACAGGGGTGGTAACATTCAGTACTTC CASSLVNRGGNIQYF
TRBD2 TRBJ2-3 TRBV6-5 NA TGTGCCAGCAGCAAACTAGCGGGAGGGCCAGATACGCAGTATTTT CASSKLAGGPDTQYF
NA TRBJ2-1 TRBV15 NA TGTGCCACCAGCAGAGCCAGGATCAATGAGCAGTTCTTC CATSRARINEQFF
NA TRBJ1-1 TRBV7-9 few TGTGCCAGCCAAGACAGGAACACTGAAGCTTTCTTT CASQDRNTEAFF
NA TRBJ1-2 TRBV29-1 few TGCAGCGTTGGGACAGCTAACTATGGCTACACCTTC CSVGTANYGYTF
NA TRBJ2-1 TRBV13 NA TGTGCCAGCAGCTTGACCCCGGGAGATGAGCAGTTCTTC CASSLTPGDEQFF
NA TRBJ2-5 TRBV7-2 once TGTGCCAGCAGCTTAACGTTAGTGGCAGGGGAGACCCAGTACTTC CASSLTLVAGETQYF
NA TRBJ2-7 TRBV29-1 few TGCAGCGTTGAAGGACTCGGATCCCCCCGGGGCGAGCAGTACTTC CSVEGLGSPRGEQYF
NA TRBJ2-7 TRBV28 NA TGTGCCGGCGGGAAGGGGGCCTACGAGCAGTACTTC CAGGKGAYEQYF
NA TRBJ2-6 TRBV30 NA TGTGCCTGGTCCCGGGACTCTGGGGCCAACGTCCTGACTTTC CAWSRDSGANVLTF
NA TRBJ2-7 TRBV4-1 NA TGCGCCAGCAGCCAAGATCCGAGCTTAATCTACGAGCAGTACTTC CASSQDPSLIYEQYF
NA TRBJ2-1 TRBV5-4 NA TGTGCCAGCAGCCAATACAATGAGCAGTTCTTC CASSQYNEQFF
NA TRBJ2-1 TRBV28 NA TGTGCCAGCACCGGAGTGGGTGAGCAGTTCTTC CASTGVGEQFF
NA TRBJ2-3 TRBV2 NA TGTGCCGGGGGTTCGGAGGAGGATACGCAGTATTTT CAGGSEEDTQYF
TRBD1 TRBJ2-5 TRBV6-5 once TGTGCCAGCAGCGCCCAGGGGGCCCAGTACTTC CASSAQGAQYF
TRBD1 TRBJ1-1 TRBV30 NA TGTGCCTGGAGTCGGGACAGGGGCACTGAAGCTTTCTTT CAWSRDRGTEAFF
NA TRBJ2-1 TRBV10-3 NA TGTGCCATCAGTGACGAGAGGAATGGTGAGCAGTTCTTC CAISDERNGEQFF
NA TRBJ2-4 TRBV9 NA TGTGCCAGCAGCCGACAGCCCGCCAACATTCAGTACTTC CASSRQPANIQYF
NA TRBJ1-2 TRBV4-1 once TGCGCCAGCAGCCAAGAAGGTTTAGGCACCTATGGCTACACCTTC CASSQEGLGTYGYTF
TRBD1 TRBJ2-4 TRBV28 NA TGTGCCAGCAGTTCGACAGGGGGCACAAACATTCAGTACTTC CASSSTGGTNIQYF
NA TRBJ2-1 TRBV19 NA TGTGCCAGTAGTATGCTAGCGTTCAGCTCCTACAATGAGCAGTTCTTC CASSMLAFSSYNEQFF
TRBD2 TRBJ2-1 TRBV29-1 NA TGCAGCGCCGGGACTAGCGGGAGTGACGTTGAGCAGTTCTTC CSAGTSGSDVEQFF
NA TRBJ2-1 TRBV29-1 NA TGCAGCGTTGAAGATCAGGGCAATGAGCAGCTCTTC CSVEDQGNEQLF
TRBD2 TRBJ2-1 TRBV29-1 NA TGCAGCGTGGTGCTAGCGGGGGGGCCCGGCGAGCAGTTCTTC CSVVLAGGPGEQFF
NA TRBJ2-7 TRBV30 few TGTGCCTGGAGTGTACGGGGAAACCCCTACGAGCAGTACTTC CAWSVRGNPYEQYF
NA TRBJ2-5 TRBV29-1 NA TGCAGCGTTTCACTTCAAGGGACTTCCCAGTACTTC CSVSLQGTSQYF
NA TRBJ2-1 TRBV30 NA TGTGCCTGGAGTGTAAATTACGGGCTCTACAATGAGCAGTTCTTC CAWSVNYGLYNEQFF
NA TRBJ2-1 TRBV30 few TGTGCCTGGAGGACTATGGCAGGGAACAATGAGCAGTTCTTC CAWRTMAGNNEQFF
NA TRBJ2-7 TRBV29-1 few TGCAGCGTTGAAGGCGACGCAACCTACGAGCAGTACTTC CSVEGDATYEQYF
TRBD2 TRBJ2-1 TRBV11-2 NA TGTGCCAGCAGCCCCCGGTGGCTAGCGGACTACAATGAGCAGTTCTTC CASSPRWLADYNEQFF
TRBD2 TRBJ2-3 TRBV5-4 NA TGTGCCAGCAGCGACCGGACTAGACCAGATACGCAGTATTTT CASSDRTRPDTQYF
NA TRBJ2-7 TRBV7-2 NA TGTGCCAGCAGCCAGAGCTCCTACGAGCAGTACTTC CASSQSSYEQYF
TRBD2 TRBJ2-1 TRBV6-1 NA TGTGCCAGCAGCCCCTTCGCGGGAGGGCCCAATGAGCAGTTCTTC CASSPFAGGPNEQFF
TRBD2 TRBJ2-5 TRBV4-1 once TGCGCCAGCAGCCAAGTGGCTAGCGGGAGTAAAGAGACCCAGTACTTC CASSQVASGSKETQYF